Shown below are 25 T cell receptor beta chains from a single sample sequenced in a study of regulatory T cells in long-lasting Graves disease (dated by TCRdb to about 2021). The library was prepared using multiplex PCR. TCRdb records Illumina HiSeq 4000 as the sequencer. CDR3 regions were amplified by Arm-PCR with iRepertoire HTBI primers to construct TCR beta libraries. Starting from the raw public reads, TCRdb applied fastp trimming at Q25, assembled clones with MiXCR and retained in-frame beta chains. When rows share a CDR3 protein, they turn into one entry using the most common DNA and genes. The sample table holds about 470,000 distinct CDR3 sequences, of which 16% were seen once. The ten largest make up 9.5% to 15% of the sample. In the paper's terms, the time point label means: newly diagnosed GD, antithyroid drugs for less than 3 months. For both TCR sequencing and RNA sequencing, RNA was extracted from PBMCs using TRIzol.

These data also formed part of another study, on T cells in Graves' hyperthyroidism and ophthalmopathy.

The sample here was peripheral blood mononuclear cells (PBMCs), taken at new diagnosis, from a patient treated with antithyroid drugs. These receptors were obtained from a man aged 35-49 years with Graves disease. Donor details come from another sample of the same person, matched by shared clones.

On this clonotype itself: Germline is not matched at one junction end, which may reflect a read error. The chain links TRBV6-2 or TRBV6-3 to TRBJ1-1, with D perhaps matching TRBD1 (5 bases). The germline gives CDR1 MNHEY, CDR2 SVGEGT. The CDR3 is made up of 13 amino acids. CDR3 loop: CASSYRQRGDGDF. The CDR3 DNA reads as TGTGCCAGCAGTTACAGGCAGCGAGGGGATGGAGACTTT.

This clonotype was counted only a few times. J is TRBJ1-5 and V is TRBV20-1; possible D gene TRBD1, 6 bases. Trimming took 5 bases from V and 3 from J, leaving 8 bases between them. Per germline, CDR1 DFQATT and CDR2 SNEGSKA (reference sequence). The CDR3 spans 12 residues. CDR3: CSAGDNNQPQHF. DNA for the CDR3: TGCAGTGCTGGGGACAACAATCAGCCCCAGCATTTT.

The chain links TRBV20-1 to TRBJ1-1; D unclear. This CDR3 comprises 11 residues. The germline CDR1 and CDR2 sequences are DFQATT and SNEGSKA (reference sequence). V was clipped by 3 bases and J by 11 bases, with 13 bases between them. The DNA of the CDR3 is TGCAGTGCTAGCGGACTACTCCACGCTTTCTTT. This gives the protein CSASGLLHAFF.

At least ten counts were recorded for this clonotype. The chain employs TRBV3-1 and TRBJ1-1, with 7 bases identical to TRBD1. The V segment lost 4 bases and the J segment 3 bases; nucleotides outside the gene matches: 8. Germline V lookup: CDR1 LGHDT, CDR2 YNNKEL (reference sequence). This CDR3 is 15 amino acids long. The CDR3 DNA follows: TGTGCCAGCAGCCCCCACAGGGGTCTCTACACTGAAGCTTTCTTT. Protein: CASSPHRGLYTEAFF.

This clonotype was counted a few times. As DNA, the CDR3 is TGCGCCAGCAGCTCGGGGGACAGGGGCCCAGAGACCCAGTACTTC. Translating it yields CASSSGDRGPETQYF. The genes are TRBV5-1 and TRBJ2-5; 10 nucleotides line up with TRBD1. The CDR3 contains 15 residues. J gave up 4 bases and V 3 bases, and 6 bases lay outside the gene matches. Per germline, CDR1 SGHRS and CDR2 YFSETQ.

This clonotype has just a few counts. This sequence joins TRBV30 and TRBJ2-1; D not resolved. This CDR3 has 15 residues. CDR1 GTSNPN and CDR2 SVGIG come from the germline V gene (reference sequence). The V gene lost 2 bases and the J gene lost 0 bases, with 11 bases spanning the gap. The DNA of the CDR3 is TGTGCCTGGAGTCTTCGCCGAAGCTCCTACAATGAGCAGTTCTTC. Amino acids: CAWSLRRSSYNEQFF.

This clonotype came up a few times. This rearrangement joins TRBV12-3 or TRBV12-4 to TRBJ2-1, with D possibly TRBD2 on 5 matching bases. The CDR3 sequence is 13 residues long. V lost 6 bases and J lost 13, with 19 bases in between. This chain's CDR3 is CASSTGILVVQFF. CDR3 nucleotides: TGTGCCAGCAGCACCGGAATACTAGTTGTCCAGTTCTTC.

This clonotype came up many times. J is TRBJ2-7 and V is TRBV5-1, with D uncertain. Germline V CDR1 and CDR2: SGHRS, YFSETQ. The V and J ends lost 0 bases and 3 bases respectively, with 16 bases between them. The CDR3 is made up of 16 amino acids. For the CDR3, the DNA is TGCGCCAGCAGCTTGGGAGGTGGCGGAGTTAACTACGAGCAGTACTTC. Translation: CASSLGGGGVNYEQYF.

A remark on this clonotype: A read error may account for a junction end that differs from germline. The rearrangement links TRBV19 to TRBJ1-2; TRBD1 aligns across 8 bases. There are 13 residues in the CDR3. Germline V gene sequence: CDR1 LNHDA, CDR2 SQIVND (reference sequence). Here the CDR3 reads CASSTPGGYDYTF. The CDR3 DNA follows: TGTGCCAGTAGTACCCCAGGGGGCTATGACTACACCTTC.

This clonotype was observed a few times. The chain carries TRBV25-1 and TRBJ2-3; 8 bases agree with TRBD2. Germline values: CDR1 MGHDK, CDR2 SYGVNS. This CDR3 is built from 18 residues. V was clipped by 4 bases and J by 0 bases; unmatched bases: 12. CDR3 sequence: CASSANRGIAGSTDTQYF. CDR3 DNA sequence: TGTGCCAGCAGTGCGAATAGGGGCATAGCGGGAAGCACAGATACGCAGTATTTT.

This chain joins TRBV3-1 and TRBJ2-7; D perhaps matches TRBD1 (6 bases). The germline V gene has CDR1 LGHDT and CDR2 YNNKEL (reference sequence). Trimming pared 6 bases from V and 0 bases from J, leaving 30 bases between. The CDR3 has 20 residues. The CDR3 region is CASSERAVGIFRTASYEQYF. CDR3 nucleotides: TGTGCCAGCAGTGAAAGAGCGGTCGGTATTTTTAGGACAGCCTCCTACGAGCAGTACTTC.

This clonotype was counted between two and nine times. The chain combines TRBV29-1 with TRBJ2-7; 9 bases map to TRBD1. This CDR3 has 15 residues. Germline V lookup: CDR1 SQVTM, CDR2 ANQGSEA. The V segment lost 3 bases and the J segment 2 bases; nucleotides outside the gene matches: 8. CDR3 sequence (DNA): TGCAGCGTTGAGGCAAGGGACAGGGCCCCCTACGAGCAGTACTTC. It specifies CSVEARDRAPYEQYF.

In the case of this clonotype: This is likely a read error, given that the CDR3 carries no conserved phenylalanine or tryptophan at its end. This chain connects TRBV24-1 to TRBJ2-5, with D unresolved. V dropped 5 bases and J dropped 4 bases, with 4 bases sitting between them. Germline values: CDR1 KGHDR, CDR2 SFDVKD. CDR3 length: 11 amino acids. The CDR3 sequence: CATSGGETQYL. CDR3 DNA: TGTGCCACCAGTGGCGGAGAGACCCAGTACCTC.

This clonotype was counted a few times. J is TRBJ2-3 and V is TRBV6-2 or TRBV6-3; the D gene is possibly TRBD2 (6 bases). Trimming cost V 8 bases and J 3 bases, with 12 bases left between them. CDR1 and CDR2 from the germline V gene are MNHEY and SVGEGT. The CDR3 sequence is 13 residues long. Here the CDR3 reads CASVGGFTDTQYF. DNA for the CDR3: TGTGCCAGCGTCGGGGGTTTTACAGATACGCAGTATTTT.

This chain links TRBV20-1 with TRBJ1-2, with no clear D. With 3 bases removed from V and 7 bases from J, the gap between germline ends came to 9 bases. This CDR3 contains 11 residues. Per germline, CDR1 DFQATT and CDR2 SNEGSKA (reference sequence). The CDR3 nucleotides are TGCAGTGCTAGGTCCGATCTTGGCTACACCTTC. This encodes CSARSDLGYTF.

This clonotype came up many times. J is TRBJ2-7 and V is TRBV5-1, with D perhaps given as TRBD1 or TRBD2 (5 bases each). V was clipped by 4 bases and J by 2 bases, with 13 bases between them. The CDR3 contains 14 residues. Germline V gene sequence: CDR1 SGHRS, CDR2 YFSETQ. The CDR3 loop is CASSGDHGPYEQYF. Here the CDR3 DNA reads TGCGCCAGCAGCGGGGACCACGGCCCCTACGAGCAGTACTTC. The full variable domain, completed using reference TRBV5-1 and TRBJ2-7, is KAGVTQTPRYLIKTRGQQVTLSCSPISGHRSVSWYQQTPGQGLQFLFEYFSETQRNKGNFPGRFSGRQFSNSRSEMNVSTLELGDSALYLCASSGDHGPYEQYFGPGTRLTVT.

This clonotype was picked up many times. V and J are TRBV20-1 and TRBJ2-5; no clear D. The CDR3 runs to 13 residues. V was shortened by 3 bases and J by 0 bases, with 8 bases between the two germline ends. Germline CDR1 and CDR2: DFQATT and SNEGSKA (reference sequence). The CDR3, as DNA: TGCAGTGCTAGTAGGGCAGACCAAGAGACCCAGTACTTC. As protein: CSASRADQETQYF.

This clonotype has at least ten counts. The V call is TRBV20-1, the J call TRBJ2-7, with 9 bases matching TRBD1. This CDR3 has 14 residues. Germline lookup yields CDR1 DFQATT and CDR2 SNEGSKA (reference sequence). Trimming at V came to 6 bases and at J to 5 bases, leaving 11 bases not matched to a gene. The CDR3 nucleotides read TGCAGTGCCCGCCACCCACAGGGGGCAGACGAGCAGTACTTC. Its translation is CSARHPQGADEQYF.

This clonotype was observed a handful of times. The CDR3 coding sequence is TGCAGTGCTCGTACCGGGACTAGCGGGAGTTCACAGTTCTTC. Translated: CSARTGTSGSSQFF. The chain couples TRBV20-1 to TRBJ2-1, with 14 bases lining up with TRBD2. The germline V gene has CDR1 DFQATT and CDR2 SNEGSKA (reference sequence). The length of the CDR3 is 14 residues. V shed 5 bases, J shed 13 bases, and the junction held 10 bases outside the gene matches.

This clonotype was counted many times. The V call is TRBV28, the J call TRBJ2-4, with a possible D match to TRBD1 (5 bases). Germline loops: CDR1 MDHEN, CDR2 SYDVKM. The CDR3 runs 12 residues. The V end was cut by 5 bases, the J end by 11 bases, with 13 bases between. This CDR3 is CASSPAVGLQYF. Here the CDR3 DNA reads TGTGCCAGCAGTCCTGCGGTGGGGCTTCAGTACTTC.

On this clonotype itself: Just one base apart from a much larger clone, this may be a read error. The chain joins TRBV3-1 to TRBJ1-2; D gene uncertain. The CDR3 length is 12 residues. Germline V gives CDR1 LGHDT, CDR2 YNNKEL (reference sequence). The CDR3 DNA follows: TGTGCCAGCAACCAAGATGGCGAGGGCTACACCTTC. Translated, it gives CASNQDGEGYTF. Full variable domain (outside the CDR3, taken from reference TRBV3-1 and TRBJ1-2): DTAVSQTPKYLVTQMGNDKSIKCEQNLGHDTMYWYKQDSKKFLKIMFSYNNKELIINETVPNRFSPKSPDKAHLNLHINSLELGDSAVYFCASNQDGEGYTFGSGTRLTVV.

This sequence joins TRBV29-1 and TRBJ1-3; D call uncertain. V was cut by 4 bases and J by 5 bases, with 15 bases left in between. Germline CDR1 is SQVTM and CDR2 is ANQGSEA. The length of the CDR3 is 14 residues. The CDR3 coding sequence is TGCAGCGTTGTCGAGGACGGGCGGCGAAACACCATATATTTT. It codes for CSVVEDGRRNTIYF.

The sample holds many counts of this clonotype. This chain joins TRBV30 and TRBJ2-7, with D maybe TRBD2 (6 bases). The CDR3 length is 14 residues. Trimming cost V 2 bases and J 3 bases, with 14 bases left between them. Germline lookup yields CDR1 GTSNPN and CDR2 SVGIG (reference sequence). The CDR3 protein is CAWSQRVQDYEQYF. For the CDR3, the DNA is TGTGCCTGGAGTCAGCGGGTACAAGACTACGAGCAGTACTTC.

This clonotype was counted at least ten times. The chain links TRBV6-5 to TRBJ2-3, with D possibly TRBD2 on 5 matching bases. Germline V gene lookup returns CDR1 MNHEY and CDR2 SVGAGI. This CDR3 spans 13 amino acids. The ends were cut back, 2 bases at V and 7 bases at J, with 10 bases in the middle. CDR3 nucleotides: TGTGCCAGCAGTTACAATTCGGGGAATACGCAGTATTTT. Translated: CASSYNSGNTQYF.

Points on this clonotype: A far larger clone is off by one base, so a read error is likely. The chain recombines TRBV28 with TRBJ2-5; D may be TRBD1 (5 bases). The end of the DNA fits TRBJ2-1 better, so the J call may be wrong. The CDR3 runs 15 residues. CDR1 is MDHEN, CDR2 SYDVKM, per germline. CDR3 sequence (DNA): TGTGCCAGCAGCCGGACAAGGGGCGTGAGGAATGAGCAGTTCTTC. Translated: CASSRTRGVRNEQFF.